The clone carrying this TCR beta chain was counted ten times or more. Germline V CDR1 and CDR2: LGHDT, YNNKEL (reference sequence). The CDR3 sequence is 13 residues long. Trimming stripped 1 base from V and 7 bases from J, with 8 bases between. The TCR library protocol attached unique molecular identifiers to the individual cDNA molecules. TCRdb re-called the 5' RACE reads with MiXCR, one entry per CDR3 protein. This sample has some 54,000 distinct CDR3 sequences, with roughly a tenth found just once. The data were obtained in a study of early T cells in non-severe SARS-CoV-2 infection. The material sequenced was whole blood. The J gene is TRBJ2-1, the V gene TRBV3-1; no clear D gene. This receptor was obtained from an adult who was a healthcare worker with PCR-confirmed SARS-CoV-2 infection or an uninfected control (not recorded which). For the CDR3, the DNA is TGTGCCAGCAGCCAAGGCTACAGTAATGAGCAGTTCTTC. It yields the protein CASSQGYSNEQFF.